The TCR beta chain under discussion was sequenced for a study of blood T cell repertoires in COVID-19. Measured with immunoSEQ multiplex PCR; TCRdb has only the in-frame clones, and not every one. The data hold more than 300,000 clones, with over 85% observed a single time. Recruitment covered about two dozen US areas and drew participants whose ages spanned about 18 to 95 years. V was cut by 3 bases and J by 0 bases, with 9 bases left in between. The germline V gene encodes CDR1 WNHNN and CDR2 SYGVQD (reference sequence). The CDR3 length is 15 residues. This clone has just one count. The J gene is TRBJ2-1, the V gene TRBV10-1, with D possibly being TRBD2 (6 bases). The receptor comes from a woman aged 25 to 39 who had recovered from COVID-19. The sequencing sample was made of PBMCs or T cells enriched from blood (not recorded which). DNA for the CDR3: TGCGCCAGCAGTGAATTGACTAGCTCCTACAATGAGCAGTTCTTC. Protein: CASSELTSSYNEQFF.